This entry is about one T cell receptor beta chain. The sample originates from a study of blood T cell repertoires in COVID-19. On the study more broadly: The United States, Italy and Spain were the sources of the acute and convalescent COVID-19 samples. Sources were T cells, B-cell-depleted T cells, or PBMCs; the material itself was cDNA or gDNA.

The ends were cut back, 4 bases at V and 1 base at J, with 14 bases in the middle. The CDR3 extends over 16 amino acids. The germline V gene has CDR1 LGHDT and CDR2 YNNKEL (reference sequence). Original data processing: Reference gene primer amplification in the assay estimated nucleated cell counts. Sequenced by immunoSEQ multiplex PCR; TCRdb stores in-frame clones only, minus some. V, J and clone size are those of that table, while D and trimming were read from the DNA. The sample consists of 60,000 to 80,000 clones, 70% to 90% of them appearing once. The chain links TRBV3-1 (or the pseudogene TRBV3-2) to TRBJ2-1; D is unresolved. This TCR was recovered from a human donor in a cohort sampled during active COVID-19. Sequenced: peripheral blood. The CDR3 DNA sequence: TGTGCCAGCAGCCCCCCTCCCCGTCTATCCTACAATGAGCAGTTCTTC. Translated: CASSPPPRLSYNEQFF.